One and the same sample provided the 25 T cell receptor beta chains below, sequenced in a study of technical replicates of blood from a few donors. Data came from immunoSEQ multiplex PCR; TCRdb stores just in-frame clones and leaves some out. The table has some 83,000 clones, roughly 93% seen once. The sequencing input was T cells isolated from PBMCs. The receptor source for this set is a human donor in good health.

The chain joins TRBV9 to TRBJ2-5; 7 nucleotides align to TRBD2. The V and J ends lost 3 bases and 2 bases, in that order; junction bases with no gene match: 4. CDR1 is SGDLS and CDR2 is YYNGEE in the germline V gene. The CDR3 loop spans 14 amino acids. The CDR3 reads CASSGRDYQETQYF. DNA of the CDR3: TGTGCCAGCAGCGGCCGGGACTATCAAGAGACCCAGTACTTC.

The V gene is TRBV30, the J gene TRBJ2-7, with 8 positions matching TRBD1. From germline, CDR1 is GTSNPN and CDR2 SVGIG (reference sequence). V was clipped by 3 bases and J by 6 bases; unmatched bases: 4. The CDR3 spans 12 residues. The DNA of the CDR3 is TGTGCCTGGAGCGAGGACAGGGTCGAGCAGTACTTC. Translating it yields CAWSEDRVEQYF.

The J gene is TRBJ2-1, the V gene TRBV5-6; TRBD2 matches at 9 bases. The CDR3 length is 16 residues. Germline V gives CDR1 SGHDT, CDR2 YYEEEE. The junction had 10 bases not matched to a gene; V was cut back by 0 bases and J by 9 bases. The DNA of the CDR3 is TGTGCCAGCAGCTTGGGTTTAGTTAGCGGGAGCGGTGAGCAGTTCTTC. Translating gives CASSLGLVSGSGEQFF.

The CDR3 region is CASSYSILRLRDTQYF. Here the CDR3 DNA reads TGTGCCAGCAGTTACTCTATCCTCAGGTTAAGGGATACGCAGTATTTT. The V gene is TRBV6-5, the J gene TRBJ2-3; no clear D gene. Germline loops: CDR1 MNHEY, CDR2 SVGAGI. V was clipped by 0 bases and J by 6 bases, with 16 bases between them. The CDR3 sequence is 16 residues long.

V gene TRBV9 combines with J gene TRBJ2-7, with 7 bases matching TRBD2. There are 14 residues in the CDR3. V trimming: 0 bases; J trimming: 3 bases; junction bases outside the gene matches: 3. CDR1 and CDR2 (germline): SGDLS, YYNGEE. This chain's CDR3 is CASSVGGLGYEQYF. The CDR3 DNA is TGTGCCAGCAGCGTAGGAGGACTAGGCTACGAGCAGTACTTC.

This chain joins TRBV7-9 and TRBJ2-3; the D gene is possibly TRBD2 (7 bases). V gave up 5 bases and J gave up 5 bases, with 17 bases separating them. CDR1 and CDR2 (germline): SEHNR, FQNEAQ (reference sequence). The CDR3 extends over 15 amino acids. The CDR3 is CASSPTRGAGDTQYF. The CDR3 bases are TGTGCCAGCAGCCCCACACGGGGGGCCGGAGATACGCAGTATTTT.

This rearrangement joins TRBV2 to TRBJ1-1, with D tentatively TRBD1 (5 bases). From germline, CDR1 is SNHLY and CDR2 FYNNEI. This CDR3 is 14 amino acids long. The V end was cut by 1 base, the J end by 3 bases, with 9 bases between. The CDR3 spells CASSEEWGDTEAFF. Written as DNA, the CDR3 is TGTGCCAGCAGTGAAGAATGGGGGGACACTGAAGCTTTCTTT.

This chain links TRBV6-5 with TRBJ1-2; 9 bases are a match to TRBD1. The junction had 5 bases not matched to a gene; V was cut back by 0 bases and J by 6 bases. This CDR3 has 15 residues. From germline, CDR1 is MNHEY and CDR2 SVGAGI. Written as DNA, the CDR3 is TGTGCCAGCAGTTACTCTAGGGGACAGGGTCATGGCTACACCTTC. Translation gives CASSYSRGQGHGYTF.

The V call is TRBV6-5, the J call TRBJ1-1, with 11 nucleotides matching TRBD1. V gave up 3 bases and J gave up 7 bases; unmatched junction bases: 7. The germline CDR1 and CDR2 sequences are MNHEY and SVGAGI. The CDR3 loop spans 15 amino acids. The CDR3 spells CASSYGDRGGLEAFF. The CDR3 region has the DNA TGTGCCAGCAGTTATGGGGACAGGGGGGGGCTTGAAGCTTTCTTT.

The chain recombines TRBV28 with TRBJ1-4; 9 positions match TRBD1. The CDR3 consists of 16 residues. Germline CDR1 is MDHEN and CDR2 is SYDVKM. After removal of 8 bases from V and 0 bases from J, the junction contained 7 bases not matched to a gene. CDR3 in amino acids: CASSGQGLATNEKLFF. In DNA, the CDR3 is TGTGCCAGCTCGGGACAGGGACTTGCAACTAATGAAAAACTGTTTTTT.

This rearrangement joins TRBV29-1 to TRBJ2-7, with D maybe TRBD2 (5 bases). CDR3 length: 14 residues. Germline V gene lookup returns CDR1 SQVTM and CDR2 ANQGSEA. Between the trimmed V and J ends, which lost 0 bases and 2 bases, there was a span of 11 bases. CDR3 nucleotides: TGCAGCGTTGAAGATCCGGGAAAGACCTACGAGCAGTACTTC. Translated: CSVEDPGKTYEQYF.

The chain links TRBV7-9 to TRBJ1-1; D might be TRBD1 (5 bases). The germline V and J ends were trimmed by 4 bases and 4 bases, with 16 bases remaining between them. Per the germline V gene, CDR1 is SEHNR and CDR2 is FQNEAQ (reference sequence). The CDR3 is made up of 15 amino acids. The CDR3 loop is CASSSTQGKGTEAFF. CDR3 bases: TGTGCCAGCAGCTCCACCCAGGGTAAAGGCACTGAAGCTTTCTTT.

The chain employs TRBV27 and TRBJ1-4; D call uncertain. Germline V gives CDR1 MNHEY, CDR2 SMNVEV (reference sequence). V was trimmed by 4 bases and J by 8 bases, leaving 14 bases between them. The CDR3 totals 14 residues. The CDR3 region has the DNA TGTGCCAGCAGTTCTACCCCCAGCGGGGAAAAACTGTTTTTT. Its protein product is CASSSTPSGEKLFF.

CDR3: CASSTRTSGPVGDTQYF. The CDR3 nucleotides read TGCGCCAGCAGCACCCGGACTAGCGGGCCCGTTGGAGATACGCAGTATTTT. This rearrangement joins TRBV4-1 to TRBJ2-3; 11 bases are a match to TRBD2. Germline V lookup: CDR1 MGHRA, CDR2 YSYEKL. CDR3 size: 17 residues. V was pared by 5 bases and J by 5 bases, with 12 bases of the junction left unmatched.

The chain links TRBV7-9 to TRBJ1-5; D is perhaps TRBD1 (5 bases). V was clipped by 1 base and J by 4 bases, with 17 bases between them. Germline V gene data show CDR1 as SEHNR and CDR2 as FQNEAQ (reference sequence). The CDR3 spans 17 residues. The CDR3 region has the DNA TGTGCCAGCAGCTTAGTATCATCAGGAAGGGGAAATCAGCCCCAGCATTTT. Translated, it gives CASSLVSSGRGNQPQHF.

The genes are TRBV11-2 and TRBJ1-4; 7 nucleotides agree with TRBD1. Per the germline V gene, CDR1 is SGHAT and CDR2 is FQNNGV. The CDR3 runs 15 residues. The ends lost 1 base at V and 4 bases at J; junction bases unmatched: 3. CDR3: CASSLGGTVNEKLFF. The CDR3 DNA reads TGTGCCAGCAGCTTAGGAGGGACAGTTAATGAAAAACTGTTTTTT.

For the CDR3, the DNA is TGTGCCAGCAGAACAGGGGGCGTGAACACTGAAGCTTTCTTT. This sequence encodes CASRTGGVNTEAFF. The V gene is TRBV28, the J gene TRBJ1-1; 9 bases are shared with TRBD1. The CDR3 is 14 residues long. Per the germline V gene, CDR1 is MDHEN and CDR2 is SYDVKM. V dropped 6 bases and J dropped 0; count of bases not matched to a gene: 2.

The chain joins TRBV18 to TRBJ2-6, with D hard to call. The CDR3 loop spans 18 amino acids. Germline CDR1 KGHSH, CDR2 LQKENI. Between the trimmed V and J ends, which lost 0 bases and 0 bases, there was a span of 12 bases. CDR3 nucleotides: TGTGCCAGCTCACCACCGGTACCAGGATCCTCTGGGGCCAACGTCCTGACTTTC. Residues: CASSPPVPGSSGANVLTF.

The J gene is TRBJ2-2, the V gene TRBV5-1; TRBD2 matches 11 bases. The J segment lost 1 base and the V segment lost 4 bases, leaving 0 bases of the junction unmatched. The CDR3 runs to 15 residues. CDR1 is SGHRS and CDR2 is YFSETQ in the germline V gene. The chain's CDR3 is CASSGLAGNTGELFF. CDR3 DNA sequence: TGCGCCAGCAGCGGACTAGCGGGGAACACCGGGGAGCTGTTTTTT.

V and J are TRBV19 and TRBJ2-6; TRBD1 is a possible D gene (6 bases). The CDR3 totals 15 residues. V was clipped by 7 bases and J by 3 bases, with 13 bases between them. Germline CDR1 and CDR2: LNHDA and SQIVND (reference sequence). The CDR3 region is CASITTGYGANVLTF. The CDR3 DNA reads TGTGCCAGTATTACCACAGGGTATGGGGCCAACGTCCTGACTTTC.

About this clone itself: The identical CDR3 is also encoded by other nucleotide sequences in the sample. This chain uses TRBV9 with TRBJ2-7; 8 positions match TRBD1. Germline V gives CDR1 SGDLS, CDR2 YYNGEE. V lost 0 bases and J lost 1; bases outside the gene matches: 3. This CDR3 region has 15 residues. The CDR3 coding sequence is TGTGCCAGCAGCGTAGGGACAGGGTCTTCCTACGAGCAGTACTTC. Protein sequence: CASSVGTGSSYEQYF.

The CDR3 region is CASSLSVVINEQFF. The CDR3 DNA reads as TGTGCCAGCAGCTTGTCTGTCGTTATCAATGAGCAGTTCTTC. J is TRBJ2-1 and V is TRBV5-8; D gene uncertain. The germline V and J ends were trimmed by 1 base and 6 bases, with 11 bases remaining between them. Germline-derived CDR1 and CDR2 are SGHTS and YDEGEE. This CDR3 has 14 residues.

The chain recombines TRBV25-1 with TRBJ1-1, with TRBD1 matching 7 bases. Looked up from germline, CDR1 is MGHDK and CDR2 is SYGVNS. Trimming at V came to 10 bases and at J to 6 bases, leaving 11 bases not matched to a gene. The CDR3 runs to 13 residues. The CDR3 reads CAKIKGAGAEAFF. The CDR3 nucleotides are TGTGCCAAAATTAAGGGGGCGGGCGCTGAAGCTTTCTTT.

V and J are TRBV7-9 and TRBJ1-1, with TRBD1 matching 12 bases. This CDR3 spans 13 amino acids. Unmatched junction bases numbered 4, after V lost 11 bases and J lost 3 bases. Per the germline V gene, CDR1 is SEHNR and CDR2 is FQNEAQ (reference sequence). The CDR3 DNA reads TGTGCCGGGGACAGGGGGCCATACACTGAAGCTTTCTTT. Translation: CAGDRGPYTEAFF.

The chain couples TRBV6-5 to TRBJ2-2; D is possibly TRBD2 (6 bases). The CDR3 spans 13 residues. V lost 8 bases to trimming and J lost 0 bases, with 7 bases between them. Germline assignment: CDR1 MNHEY and CDR2 SVGAGI. The DNA for the CDR3 is TGTGCCAGCCTAGCGTCGAACACCGGGGAGCTGTTTTTT. Its translation: CASLASNTGELFF.